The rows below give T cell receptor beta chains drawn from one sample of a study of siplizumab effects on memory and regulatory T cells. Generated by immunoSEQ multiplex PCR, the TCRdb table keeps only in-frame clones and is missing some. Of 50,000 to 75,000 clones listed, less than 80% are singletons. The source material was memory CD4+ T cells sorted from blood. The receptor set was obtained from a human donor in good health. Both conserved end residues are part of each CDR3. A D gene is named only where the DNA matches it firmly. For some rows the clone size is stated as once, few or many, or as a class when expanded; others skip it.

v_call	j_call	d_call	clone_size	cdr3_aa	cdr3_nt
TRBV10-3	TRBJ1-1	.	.	CAITFNMNTEAFF	TGTGCCATCACGTTCAACATGAACACTGAAGCTTTCTTT
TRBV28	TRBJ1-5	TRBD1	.	CASSLAGGKNQPQHF	TGTGCCAGCAGTTTGGCAGGGGGAAAGAATCAGCCCCAGCATTTT
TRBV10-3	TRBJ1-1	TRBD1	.	CAISGGQGGTEAFF	TGTGCCATCAGTGGGGGACAGGGGGGCACTGAAGCTTTCTTT
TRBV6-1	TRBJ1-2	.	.	CASSLDRNGYTF	TGTGCCAGCAGCCTAGACAGGAATGGCTACACCTTC
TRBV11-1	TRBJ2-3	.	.	CASRKNTLLGTQYF	TGTGCCAGCAGGAAAAACACTCTTTTGGGTACGCAGTATTTT
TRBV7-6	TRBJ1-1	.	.	CASSLGETGRAFF	TGTGCCAGCAGCTTAGGGGAAACCGGGAGGGCTTTCTTT
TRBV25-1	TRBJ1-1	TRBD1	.	CASGDRGLVTEAFF	TGTGCCAGCGGGGACAGGGGGCTGGTCACTGAAGCTTTCTTT
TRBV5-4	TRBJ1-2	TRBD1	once	CASCSTGGRYGYTF	TGTGCCAGCTGTTCGACAGGGGGGAGATATGGCTACACCTTC
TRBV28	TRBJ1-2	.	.	CASSLFQRQDGYTF	TGTGCCAGCAGTTTATTCCAAAGACAGGACGGCTACACCTTC
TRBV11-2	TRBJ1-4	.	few	CASSLSTNEKLFF	TGTGCCAGCAGCTTATCCACTAATGAAAAACTGTTTTTT
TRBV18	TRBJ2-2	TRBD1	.	CASSPPPGQGAGELFF	TGTGCCAGCTCACCACCCCCGGGACAGGGGGCCGGGGAGCTGTTTTTT
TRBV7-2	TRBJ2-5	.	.	CASSGAPVQETQYF	TGTGCCAGCAGTGGGGCACCCGTACAAGAGACCCAGTACTTC
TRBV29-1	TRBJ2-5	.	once	CSVENSGETQYF	TGCAGCGTTGAAAACAGCGGGGAGACCCAGTACTTC
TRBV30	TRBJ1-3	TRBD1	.	CAWSRQGAGNTIYF	TGTGCCTGGAGTCGGCAGGGGGCTGGAAACACCATATATTTT
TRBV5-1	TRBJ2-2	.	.	CASAVGAANTGELFF	TGCGCCAGCGCCGTTGGAGCAGCGAACACCGGGGAGCTGTTTTTT
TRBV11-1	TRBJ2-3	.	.	CASSHTVYGTDTQYF	TGTGCCAGCAGCCACACCGTCTATGGCACAGATACGCAGTATTTT
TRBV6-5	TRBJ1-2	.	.	CASSPTTGRDYGYTF	TGTGCCAGCAGTCCGACGACAGGACGTGACTATGGCTACACCTTC
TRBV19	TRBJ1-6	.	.	CASKSSSYNSPLHF	TGTGCCAGTAAATCGAGCTCCTATAATTCACCCCTCCACTTT
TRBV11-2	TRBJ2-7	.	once	CASSSTRSYEQYF	TGTGCCAGCAGCTCTACCCGCTCCTACGAGCAGTACTTC
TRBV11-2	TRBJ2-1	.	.	CASSSVGARSYNEQFF	TGTGCCAGCAGCTCAGTTGGGGCTAGGTCCTACAATGAGCAGTTCTTC
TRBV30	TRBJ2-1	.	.	CACPGNEQFF	TGTGCCTGCCCTGGGAATGAGCAGTTCTTC
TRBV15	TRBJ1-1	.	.	CATSLGVNTEAFF	TGTGCCACCAGCCTAGGGGTGAACACTGAAGCTTTCTTT
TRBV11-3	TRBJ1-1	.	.	CASSLTANTEAFF	TGTGCCAGCAGCTTGACAGCGAACACTGAAGCTTTCTTT
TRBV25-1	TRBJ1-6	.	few	CASSGANSYNSPLHF	TGTGCCAGCAGTGGGGCAAACTCCTATAATTCACCCCTCCACTTT
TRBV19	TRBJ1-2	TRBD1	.	CASLLSGTGTNYGYTF	TGTGCCAGCCTCTTGTCAGGGACAGGGACTAACTATGGCTACACCTTC
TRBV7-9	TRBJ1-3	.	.	CAGSGDTIYF	TGTGCCGGTTCTGGAGACACCATATATTTT
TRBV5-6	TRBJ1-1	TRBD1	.	CASSLDRGVTEAFF	TGTGCCAGCAGCTTGGACAGGGGGGTGACTGAAGCTTTCTTT
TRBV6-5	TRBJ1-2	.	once	CATTDRSNYGYTF	TGTGCCACCACTGACAGATCTAACTATGGCTACACCTTC
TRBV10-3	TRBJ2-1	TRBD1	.	CAISGSGQGYEQFF	TGTGCCATCAGTGGGTCTGGACAGGGCTATGAGCAGTTCTTC
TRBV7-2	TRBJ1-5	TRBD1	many	CASVKETGSQPQHF	TGTGCCAGCGTAAAGGAGACAGGGAGTCAGCCCCAGCATTTT
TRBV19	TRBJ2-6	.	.	CASSQQGPTGAGANVLTF	TGTGCCAGTAGCCAACAAGGTCCCACGGGGGCTGGGGCCAACGTCCTGACTTTC
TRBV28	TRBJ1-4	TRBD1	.	CASSQPGQDEKLFF	TGTGCCAGCAGCCAACCGGGACAGGACGAAAAACTGTTTTTT
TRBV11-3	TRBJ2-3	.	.	CASSSRTGISTDTQYF	TGTGCCAGCAGCTCAAGAACAGGGATTAGCACAGATACGCAGTATTTT
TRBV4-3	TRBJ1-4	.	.	CASRPGRFNEKLFF	TGCGCCAGCAGACCTGGACGGTTTAATGAAAAACTGTTTTTT
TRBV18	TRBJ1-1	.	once	CASSPNRLGGTQMNTEAFF	TGTGCCAGCTCACCGAATAGGTTGGGGGGCACCCAGATGAACACTGAAGCTTTCTTT
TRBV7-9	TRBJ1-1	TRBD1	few	CASRLGAGGVNTEAFF	TGTGCCAGCAGACTGGGGGCAGGGGGCGTGAACACTGAAGCTTTCTTT
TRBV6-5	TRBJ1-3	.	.	CASSSATSGNTIYF	TGTGCCAGCAGTTCCGCAACTTCTGGAAACACCATATATTTT
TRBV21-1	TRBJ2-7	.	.	CASSKVTGSYEQYF	TGTGCCAGCAGCAAAGTAACCGGTTCCTACGAGCAGTACTTC
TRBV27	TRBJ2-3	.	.	CASRGDSRRTDTQYF	TGTGCCAGCAGGGGCGACAGCCGACGCACAGATACGCAGTATTTT
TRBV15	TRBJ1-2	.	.	CATSISTGPPEGYTF	TGTGCCACCAGCATATCGACAGGACCCCCTGAGGGCTACACCTTC
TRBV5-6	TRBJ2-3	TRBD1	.	CASSPDRGGTDTQYF	TGTGCCAGCAGCCCGGACAGGGGTGGCACAGATACGCAGTATTTT
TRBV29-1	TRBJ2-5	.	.	CSVPPGHVQETQYF	TGCAGCGTTCCTCCGGGACACGTCCAAGAGACCCAGTACTTC
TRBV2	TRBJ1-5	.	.	CASKGEGGQPQHF	TGTGCCAGCAAGGGGGAAGGCGGTCAGCCCCAGCATTTT
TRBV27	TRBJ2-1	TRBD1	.	CASQPGQGSYNEQFF	TGTGCCAGCCAACCCGGACAGGGTAGCTACAATGAGCAGTTCTTC
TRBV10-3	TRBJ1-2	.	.	CAIWRQKGDYGYTF	TGTGCCATCTGGAGGCAGAAGGGAGACTATGGCTACACCTTC
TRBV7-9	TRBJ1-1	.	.	CASSLSGHSTEAFF	TGTGCCAGCAGCTTATCGGGCCATAGCACTGAAGCTTTCTTT
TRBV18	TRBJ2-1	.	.	CASSRTVQNEQFF	TGTGCCAGCTCACGGACAGTACAGAATGAGCAGTTCTTC
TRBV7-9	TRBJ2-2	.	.	CASRPTNTGELFF	TGTGCCAGCAGGCCAACGAACACCGGGGAGCTGTTTTTT
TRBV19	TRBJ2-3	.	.	CASTQQGRGTDTQYF	TGTGCCAGTACCCAACAGGGGAGGGGCACAGATACGCAGTATTTT
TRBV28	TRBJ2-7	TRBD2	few	CASSYGGSIYEQYF	TGTGCCAGCAGTTACGGGGGGTCCATCTACGAGCAGTACTTC
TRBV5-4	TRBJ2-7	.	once	CASSQEPNGYEQYF	TGTGCCAGCAGCCAAGAGCCGAACGGCTACGAGCAGTACTTC
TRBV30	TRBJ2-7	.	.	CAWDYPDNLKQYF	TGTGCCTGGGATTACCCGGACAATTTGAAGCAGTACTTC
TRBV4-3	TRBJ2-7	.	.	CASSHGGLGEQYF	TGCGCCAGCAGCCATGGGGGGTTGGGCGAGCAGTACTTC
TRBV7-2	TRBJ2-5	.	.	CASSVTNLETQYF	TGTGCCAGCAGCGTCACCAACTTAGAGACCCAGTACTTC
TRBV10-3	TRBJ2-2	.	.	CAISELDGANTGELFF	TGTGCCATCAGTGAGCTCGACGGTGCGAACACCGGGGAGCTGTTTTTT
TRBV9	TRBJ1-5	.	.	CASSVSSGGNQPQHF	TGTGCCAGCAGCGTTTCGTCAGGGGGCAATCAGCCCCAGCATTTT
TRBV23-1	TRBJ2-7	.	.	CASSRTNQDVNSYEQYF	TGCGCCAGCAGTCGGACCAATCAGGACGTAAACTCCTACGAGCAGTACTTC
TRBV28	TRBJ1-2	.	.	CASSFSTRAYGYTF	TGTGCCAGCAGTTTCTCTACCAGGGCCTATGGCTACACCTTC
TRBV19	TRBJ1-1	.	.	CASSIGGQSTEAFF	TGTGCCAGTAGTATTGGGGGGCAAAGCACTGAAGCTTTCTTT
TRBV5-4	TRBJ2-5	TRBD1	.	CASSQGQKETQYF	TGTGCCAGCAGCCAGGGACAGAAAGAGACCCAGTACTTC